The count of the clone carrying this TCR beta chain is one. The target antigen is unknown. A much larger clone differs from this one at a single base, so this may be a read error. The CDR3 does not close with the conserved phenylalanine or tryptophan, likely indicating a read error. CDR1 is SEHNR, CDR2 FQNEAQ, per germline (reference sequence). This CDR3 contains 11 residues. Trimming shortened V by 5 bases and J by 8 bases, and 9 bases separated the two germline ends. The sample is drawn from a study of read filtering for tumor transcriptome and immune sequencing. Whole-study results and caveats: In IR-seq, single-read clonotypes were around four fifths of clonotypes but around 3.5% of reads. RNA-seq captured clonotypes less deeply and reliably than IR-seq. Dropping single-read clonotypes raised IR-seq and RNA-seq shared-clonotype correlation.

This library used approximately 370 ng RNA and molecular barcoded adaptors spanning alpha/delta and beta/gamma chains. TCRdb processed the reads anew with MiXCR; each CDR3 protein has one entry. The sample contains approximately 45,000 distinct CDR3 sequences, roughly a fifth of which appear only once. The clonotype originates from a donor older than 35 with multiple myeloma. This rearrangement joins TRBV7-9 to TRBJ1-1; D gene unclear. Sequencing was performed on a population of CD138-negative cells sorted from bone marrow. CDR3 residues: CASSPTLEAFS. In nucleotides, the CDR3 is TGTGCCAGCAGCCCGACACTAGAAGCTTTCTCT.